The entry that follows covers one T cell receptor (beta chain) sequence. Its specificity is unknown. With V trimmed by 1 base and J by 5 bases, 7 bases remained unmatched. The CDR3 contains 15 residues. CDR1 and CDR2 from the germline V gene are SGHTA and FQGNSA. The study treated chemo-refractory metastatic non-small-cell lung cancer patients with focal radiation plus ipilimumab CTLA-4 blockade. Some clones are missing from TCRdb's copy, which holds only in-frame ones; the method was immunoSEQ multiplex PCR. The sample carries tens of thousands of clones, around three quarters recorded once. This sample is part of a study of radiotherapy plus CTLA-4 blockade in lung cancer. About the study: Objective responses were recorded in more than 15% of patients, with disease control recorded in approximately 32%.

Whole-study results and caveats: Reported findings show early blood T cell clone dynamics, with interferon-beta, best predicted response. Expansion of tumor-derived TCR clones was observed in blood after radiotherapy plus ipilimumab.

The source material was peripheral blood, sampled from a patient treated with radiotherapy plus ipilimumab. The chain joins TRBV7-2 to TRBJ2-5; 7 nucleotides line up with TRBD2. The source is a human donor with non-small cell lung cancer that progressed on radiotherapy plus ipilimumab. The CDR3 sequence is CASSLVGTNRETQYF. CDR3 coding DNA: TGTGCCAGCAGCTTAGTCGGGACTAATCGGGAGACCCAGTACTTC.